The rows below give T cell receptor beta chains drawn from one sample of a study of spatial heterogeneity in lung cancer. A single record per CDR3 protein comes from TCRdb applying MiXCR to the 5' RACE reads. In the table there are about 750 distinct CDR3 sequences, less than 35% of which are singletons. The specimen was lung tumor tissue, collected at surgery. The receptor source for this set is a male donor with early-stage non-small cell lung cancer. Each CDR3 is given with its conserved first and last residue. The D gene is left open where the match is weak. Size values are once, few and many counts, or a class for expanded clones, and some rows have none.

v_call	d_call	clone_size	j_call	cdr3_aa	cdr3_nt
TRBV5-1	.	few	TRBJ2-2	CASSLWGAGGELFF	TGCGCCAGCAGCTTGTGGGGGGCCGGCGGGGAGCTGTTTTTT
TRBV19	TRBD1	medium-sized	TRBJ1-5	CASTTGTGISNQPQHF	TGTGCCAGTACCACCGGGACAGGAATAAGCAATCAGCCCCAGCATTTT
TRBV28	TRBD1	.	TRBJ1-5	CASTTGTGGQPQHF	TGTGCCAGCACCACCGGGACAGGCGGCCAGCCCCAGCATTTT
TRBV21-1	.	.	TRBJ2-1	CASSKGSPKAGEDISYNEQFF	TGTGCCAGCAGCAAAGGAAGTCCAAAAGCGGGAGAAGATATATCCTACAATGAGCAGTTCTTC
TRBV27	.	few	TRBJ2-1	CASSLDTGTYNEQFF	TGTGCCAGCAGTTTAGATACAGGGACCTACAATGAGCAGTTCTTC
TRBV4-2	TRBD1	.	TRBJ1-2	CASSQPQGAYGYTF	TGTGCCAGCAGCCAACCTCAGGGGGCCTATGGCTACACCTTC
TRBV7-9	.	.	TRBJ1-6	CASSQGHGDSPLHF	TGTGCCAGCAGCCAGGGACATGGGGATTCACCCCTCCACTTT
TRBV20-1	.	large	TRBJ2-1	CSARTGRIINEQFF	TGCAGTGCTAGAACGGGACGGATTATAAATGAGCAGTTCTTC
TRBV19	TRBD2	large	TRBJ2-5	CASSNPGGETQYF	TGTGCCAGTAGTAATCCGGGAGGAGAGACCCAGTACTTC
TRBV7-8	TRBD1	large	TRBJ2-5	CASSRQGVPQETQYF	TGTGCCAGCAGCCGCCAGGGGGTCCCCCAAGAGACCCAGTACTTC
TRBV5-6	.	.	TRBJ2-5	CASSLNRFSETQYF	TGTGCCAGCAGCTTAAACAGGTTCTCGGAGACCCAGTACTTC
TRBV7-9	.	.	TRBJ1-6	CASSLVAGSPLHF	TGTGCCAGCAGCTTAGTTGCGGGTTCACCCCTCCACTTT
TRBV6-6	.	.	TRBJ1-5	CASSLLYQPQHF	TGTGCCAGCAGCCTACTCTATCAGCCCCAGCATTTT
TRBV28	TRBD1	.	TRBJ1-5	CASSGGQGKQPQHF	TGTGCCAGCAGTGGCGGACAGGGGAAGCAGCCCCAGCATTTT
TRBV24-1	.	medium-sized	TRBJ1-6	CATSDSTGGYNSPLHF	TGTGCCACCAGTGACTCCACCGGAGGCTATAATTCACCCCTCCACTTT
TRBV11-3	.	.	TRBJ1-1	CAGSVTGTGTEAFF	TGTGCCGGCAGCGTAACAGGGACGGGGACTGAAGCTTTCTTT
TRBV3-1	.	.	TRBJ1-3	CASSPPGGNTIYF	TGTGCCAGCAGCCCCCCAGGGGGAAACACCATATATTTT
TRBV7-7	.	.	TRBJ1-1	CASSALGVGTEAFF	TGTGCCAGCAGCGCACTGGGGGTCGGGACTGAAGCTTTCTTT
TRBV24-1	TRBD2	large	TRBJ2-1	CATSGLAGRNEQFF	TGTGCCACCAGTGGACTAGCGGGGAGGAATGAGCAGTTCTTC
TRBV28	.	medium-sized	TRBJ1-6	CASRTPSGGNSPLHF	TGTGCCAGCAGGACACCGTCGGGGGGCAATTCACCCCTCCACTTT
TRBV7-2	TRBD2	large	TRBJ2-3	CASSSGRGGLPSTDTQYF	TGTGCCAGCAGCTCCGGGCGGGGGGGCCTTCCTAGCACAGATACGCAGTATTTT
TRBV28	TRBD1	.	TRBJ1-2	CASSIQGGYGYTF	TGTGCCAGCAGTATACAGGGGGGCTATGGCTACACCTTC
TRBV20-1	TRBD2	.	TRBJ2-4	CSALKRGGAKNIQYF	TGCAGTGCTCTAAAGCGGGGGGGCGCGAAAAACATTCAGTACTTC
TRBV5-1	.	large	TRBJ2-3	CASSPGWQADTQYF	TGCGCCAGCAGCCCGGGATGGCAGGCAGATACGCAGTATTTT
TRBV14	.	.	TRBJ1-2	CASSLSSGAISYGYTF	TGTGCCAGCAGCCTCTCCAGTGGGGCCATTAGCTATGGCTACACCTTC
TRBV14	.	.	TRBJ2-5	CASSLRETQYF	TGTGCCAGCAGCCTCCGAGAGACCCAGTACTTC